These T cell receptor beta chains were read from a single sample in a study of tumor T cells in aggressive B-cell lymphoma. Repertoires were generated with immunoSEQ multiplex PCR, while TCRdb's copy carries only in-frame clones and drops some. The sample lists under 10,000 clones; about 80% were seen once. Material for sequencing was tumor tissue. These TCRs come from an adult with diffuse large B cell lymphoma. CDR3s include the opening cysteine and the closing phenylalanine or tryptophan. A D gene is named only where the DNA matches it firmly. Size values are once, few and many counts, or a class for expanded clones, and some rows have none.

V	D	J	size	DNA	CDR3
TRBV28	TRBD2	TRBJ2-2	.	TGTGCCAGCAGTTCCGGGACTAGCGGGACATCCAGGGAGCTGTTTTTT	CASSSGTSGTSRELFF
TRBV10-3	.	TRBJ1-1	.	TGTGCCATCAGGCTAACGGGGGGAGGTGAAGCTTTCTTT	CAIRLTGGGEAFF
TRBV5-1	.	TRBJ2-7	.	TGCGCCAGCGTTCCGTACGAGCAGTACTTC	CASVPYEQYF
TRBV15	.	TRBJ1-6	.	TGTGCCACCAGCAGAGGGACAGATAATTCACCCCTCCACTTT	CATSRGTDNSPLHF
TRBV19	TRBD1	TRBJ1-5	once	TGTGCCAGTAGTCGGGACAGCCGCAATCAGCCCCAGCATTTT	CASSRDSRNQPQHF
TRBV2	.	TRBJ2-7	.	TGTGCCAGCAGTGACAGTCAAAGCGGACTCTCTTACGAGCAGTACTTC	CASSDSQSGLSYEQYF
TRBV11-3	.	TRBJ2-1	.	TGTGCCAGCAGCTTATTTCGTTACAATGAGCAGTTCTTC	CASSLFRYNEQFF
TRBV4-2	.	TRBJ1-1	.	TGTGCCAGCAGCCAAGACAGGAACACTGAAGCTTTCTTT	CASSQDRNTEAFF
TRBV2	TRBD1	TRBJ2-1	.	TGTGCCAGCAGTGCGGGACAGGGCCCCTACAATGAGCAGTTCTTC	CASSAGQGPYNEQFF
TRBV4-1	TRBD1	TRBJ1-3	.	TGCGCCAGCAGCTCAAGAGGGGGGACAGGGATCGGAAACACCATATATTTT	CASSSRGGTGIGNTIYF
TRBV5-4	.	TRBJ2-7	.	TGTGCCAGCAGCTCAGGGTTGTACGAGCAGTACTTC	CASSSGLYEQYF